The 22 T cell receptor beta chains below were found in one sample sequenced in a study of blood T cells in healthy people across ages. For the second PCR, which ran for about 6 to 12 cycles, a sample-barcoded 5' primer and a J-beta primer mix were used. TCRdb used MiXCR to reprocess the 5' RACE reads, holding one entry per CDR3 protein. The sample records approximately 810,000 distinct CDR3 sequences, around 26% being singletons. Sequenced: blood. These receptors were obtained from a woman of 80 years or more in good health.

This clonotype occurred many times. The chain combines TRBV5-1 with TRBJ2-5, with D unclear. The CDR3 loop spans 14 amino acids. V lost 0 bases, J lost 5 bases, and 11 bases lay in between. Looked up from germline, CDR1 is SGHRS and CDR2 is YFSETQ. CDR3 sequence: CASSLGRRRETQYF. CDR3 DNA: TGCGCCAGCAGCTTGGGGCGCCGCCGGGAGACCCAGTACTTC.

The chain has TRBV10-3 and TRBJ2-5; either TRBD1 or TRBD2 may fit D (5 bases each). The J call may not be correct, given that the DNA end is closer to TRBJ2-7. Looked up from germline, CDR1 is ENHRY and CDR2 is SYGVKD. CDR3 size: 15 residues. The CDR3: CAISGSGTETYEQYF. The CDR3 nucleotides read TGTGCCATCAGTGGGTCCGGGACGGAGACCTACGAGCAGTACTTC.

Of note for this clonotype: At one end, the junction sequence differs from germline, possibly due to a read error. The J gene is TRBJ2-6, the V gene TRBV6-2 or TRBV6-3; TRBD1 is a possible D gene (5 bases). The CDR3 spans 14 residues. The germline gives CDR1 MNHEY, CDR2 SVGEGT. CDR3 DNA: TGTGCCAGCAGTACAGCCTCTGGGGCCAGCGTCCTGACTTTC. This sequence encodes CASSTASGASVLTF.

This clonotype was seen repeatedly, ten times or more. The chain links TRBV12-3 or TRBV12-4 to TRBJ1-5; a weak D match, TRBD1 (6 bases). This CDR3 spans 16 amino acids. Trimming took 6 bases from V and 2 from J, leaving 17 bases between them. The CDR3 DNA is TGTGCCAGCAGCATTACAGGGTATAGGGGCAATCAGCCCCAGCATTTT. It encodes CASSITGYRGNQPQHF.

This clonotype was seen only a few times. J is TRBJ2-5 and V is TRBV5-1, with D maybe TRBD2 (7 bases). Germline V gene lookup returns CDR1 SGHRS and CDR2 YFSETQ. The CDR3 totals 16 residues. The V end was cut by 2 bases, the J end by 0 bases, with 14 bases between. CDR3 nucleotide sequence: TGCGCCAGCAGCTTTGGGGGAGGGGGAAACCAAGAGACCCAGTACTTC. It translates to CASSFGGGGNQETQYF.

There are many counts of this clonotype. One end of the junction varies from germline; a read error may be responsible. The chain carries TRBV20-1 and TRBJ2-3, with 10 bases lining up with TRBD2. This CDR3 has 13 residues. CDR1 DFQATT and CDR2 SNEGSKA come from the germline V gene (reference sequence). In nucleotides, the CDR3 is TGCAGTGCTAAAGCGGGGGGGCCAGACACGCAGTATTTT. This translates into CSAKAGGPDTQYF.

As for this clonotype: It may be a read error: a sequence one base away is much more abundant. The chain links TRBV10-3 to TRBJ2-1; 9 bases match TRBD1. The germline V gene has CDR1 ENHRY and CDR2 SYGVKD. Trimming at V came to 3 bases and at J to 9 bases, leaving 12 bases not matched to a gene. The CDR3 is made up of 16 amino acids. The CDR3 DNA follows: TGTGCCATCAGTGACCCGACAGGGGGGTCGAACATTGAGCAGTTCTTC. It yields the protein CAISDPTGGSNIEQFF.

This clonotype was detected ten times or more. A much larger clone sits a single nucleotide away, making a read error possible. The CDR3 sequence is CASSLTRGPYNEQYF. CDR3 sequence (DNA): TGTGCCAGCAGCTTAACTCGGGGGCCCTACAATGAGCAGTACTTC. The rearrangement joins TRBV7-6 to TRBJ2-1; D is possibly TRBD1 or TRBD2 (6 bases each). The tail of the sequence fits TRBJ2-7 better, so the J call may be wrong. CDR3 length equals 15 residues. CDR1 and CDR2 (germline): SGHVS, FNYEAQ.

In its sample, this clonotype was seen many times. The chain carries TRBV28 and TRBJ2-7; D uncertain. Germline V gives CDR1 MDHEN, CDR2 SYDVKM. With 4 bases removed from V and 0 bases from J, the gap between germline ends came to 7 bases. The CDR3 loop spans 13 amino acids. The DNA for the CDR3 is TGTGCCAGCAGTTATCTGACCTCCTACGAGCAGTACTTC. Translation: CASSYLTSYEQYF.

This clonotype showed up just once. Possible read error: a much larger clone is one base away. This chain's CDR3 is CAGSQQWGSPSVTQYF. The CDR3 nucleotides read TGTGCCGGCAGCCAGCAATGGGGGTCCCCTAGCGTGACCCAGTACTTC. The chain recombines TRBV14 with TRBJ2-5, with D maybe TRBD2 (6 bases). Germline CDR1 SGHDN, CDR2 FVKESK. The CDR3 runs to 16 residues.

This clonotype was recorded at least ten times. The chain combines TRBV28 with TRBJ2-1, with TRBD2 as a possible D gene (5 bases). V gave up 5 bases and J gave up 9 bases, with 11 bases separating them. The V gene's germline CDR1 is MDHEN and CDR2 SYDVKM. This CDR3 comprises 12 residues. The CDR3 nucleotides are TGTGCCAGCAGTCTTACTGAGGGTGAGCAGTTCTTC. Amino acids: CASSLTEGEQFF.

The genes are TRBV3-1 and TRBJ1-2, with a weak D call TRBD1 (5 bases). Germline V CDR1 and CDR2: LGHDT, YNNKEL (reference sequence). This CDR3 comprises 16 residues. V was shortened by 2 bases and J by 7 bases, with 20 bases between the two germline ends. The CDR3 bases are TGTGCCAGCAGCCAACTCAACGGGAGGGGTCCCCTTGGCTACACCTTC. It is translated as CASSQLNGRGPLGYTF.

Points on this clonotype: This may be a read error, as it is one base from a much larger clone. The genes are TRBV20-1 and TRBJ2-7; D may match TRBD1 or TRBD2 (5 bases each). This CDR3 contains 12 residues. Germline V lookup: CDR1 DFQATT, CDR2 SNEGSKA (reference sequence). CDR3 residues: CRVPGRDEGQYF. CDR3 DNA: TGCAGGGTTCCGGGACGAGACGAAGGGCAGTACTTC.

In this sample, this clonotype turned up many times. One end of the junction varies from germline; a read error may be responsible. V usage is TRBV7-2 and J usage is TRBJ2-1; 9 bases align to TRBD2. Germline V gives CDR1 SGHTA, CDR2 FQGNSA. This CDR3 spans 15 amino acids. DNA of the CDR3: TGTGCCAGCAGTTTAGGGCGGGGGGGCCAGAATGAGCAGTTCTTC. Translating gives CASSLGRGGQNEQFF.

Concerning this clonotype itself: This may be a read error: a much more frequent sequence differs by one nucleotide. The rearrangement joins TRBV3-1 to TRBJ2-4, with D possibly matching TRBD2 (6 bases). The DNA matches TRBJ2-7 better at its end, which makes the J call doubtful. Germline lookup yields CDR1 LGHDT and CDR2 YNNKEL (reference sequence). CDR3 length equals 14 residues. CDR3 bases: TGTGCCGGCAGCCAAGTCACACTAGCTTACGAGCAGTACTTC. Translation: CAGSQVTLAYEQYF.

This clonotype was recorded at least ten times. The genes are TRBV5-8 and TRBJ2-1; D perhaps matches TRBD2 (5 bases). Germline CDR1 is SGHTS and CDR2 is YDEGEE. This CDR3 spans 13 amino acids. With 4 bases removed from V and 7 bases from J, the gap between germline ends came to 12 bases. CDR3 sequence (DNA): TGTGCCAGCAGCGCGGGCGCAAGAAATGAGCAGTTCTTC. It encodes CASSAGARNEQFF.

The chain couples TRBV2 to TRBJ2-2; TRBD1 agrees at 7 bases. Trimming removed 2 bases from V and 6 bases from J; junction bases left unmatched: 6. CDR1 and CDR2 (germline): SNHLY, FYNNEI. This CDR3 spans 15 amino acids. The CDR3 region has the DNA TGTGCCAGCAGTGAACTGACGACAGGGCCCGGGGAGCTGTTTTTT. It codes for CASSELTTGPGELFF. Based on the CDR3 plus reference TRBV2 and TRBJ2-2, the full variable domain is EPEVTQTPSHQVTQMGQEVILRCVPISNHLYFYWYRQILGQKVEFLVSFYNNEISEKSEIFDDQFSVERPDGSNFTLKIRSTKLEDSAMYFCASSELTTGPGELFFGEGSRLTVL.

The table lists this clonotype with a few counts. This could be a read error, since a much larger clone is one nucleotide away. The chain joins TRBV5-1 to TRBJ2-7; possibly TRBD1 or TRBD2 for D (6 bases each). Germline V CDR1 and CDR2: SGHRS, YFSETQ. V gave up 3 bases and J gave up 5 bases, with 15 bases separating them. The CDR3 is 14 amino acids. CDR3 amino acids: CASSWGAGINEQYF. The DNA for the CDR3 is TGCGCCAGCAGCTGGGGGGCAGGGATCAACGAGCAGTACTTC.

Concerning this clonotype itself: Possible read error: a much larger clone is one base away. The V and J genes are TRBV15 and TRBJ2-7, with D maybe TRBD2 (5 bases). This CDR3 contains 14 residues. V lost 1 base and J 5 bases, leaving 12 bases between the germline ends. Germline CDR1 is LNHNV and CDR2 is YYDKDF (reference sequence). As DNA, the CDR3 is TGTGCCACCAGCAGAGGAGGGAGTTCCAACGAGCAGTACTTC. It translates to CATSRGGSSNEQYF.

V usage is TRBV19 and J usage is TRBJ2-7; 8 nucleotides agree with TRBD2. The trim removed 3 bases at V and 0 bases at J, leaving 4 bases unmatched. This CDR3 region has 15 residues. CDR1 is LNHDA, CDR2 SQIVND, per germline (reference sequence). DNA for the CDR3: TGTGCCAGTAGTATTGGCGGGGGGAGCTCCTACGAGCAGTACTTC. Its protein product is CASSIGGGSSYEQYF.

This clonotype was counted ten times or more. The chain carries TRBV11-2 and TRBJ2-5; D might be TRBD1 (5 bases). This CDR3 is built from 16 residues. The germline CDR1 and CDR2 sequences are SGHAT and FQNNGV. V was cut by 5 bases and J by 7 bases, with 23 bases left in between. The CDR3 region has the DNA TGTGCCAGCAGCCCCCTAAGGGGCGCGCGGTGGGGGACCCAGTACTTC. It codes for CASSPLRGARWGTQYF.

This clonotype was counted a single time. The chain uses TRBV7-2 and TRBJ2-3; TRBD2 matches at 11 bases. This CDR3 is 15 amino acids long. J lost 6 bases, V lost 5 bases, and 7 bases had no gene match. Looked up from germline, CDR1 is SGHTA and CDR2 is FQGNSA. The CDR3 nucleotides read TGTGCCAGCAGCCCGCGGGCTAGCGGGGGGGATACGCAGTATTTT. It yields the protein CASSPRASGGDTQYF.